The 24 T cell receptor beta chains listed next were all sequenced from one sample in a study of beta chain features in type 1 diabetes. Investigators reverse transcribed all isolated RNA, so they sequenced expressed TCRB transcripts. Repertoires were generated with immunoSEQ multiplex PCR, while TCRdb's copy carries only in-frame clones and drops some. The sample contains a few hundred thousand clones, 27% of which appear only once. Sequenced material: central memory CD4+ T cells from blood. These receptors were taken from a man aged 30-40 years in good health.

This clone was observed a single time. Compared with germline, one end of the junction differs, possibly owing to a read error. The rearrangement joins TRBV7-2 to TRBJ2-7, with TRBD1 matching 8 bases. The V gene's germline CDR1 is SGHTA and CDR2 FQGNSA. The CDR3 sequence is 14 residues long. Here the CDR3 DNA reads TGTGCCAGCAGCGGACAGGGAAAAGTCTACGGGCAGTACTTC. Residues: CASSGQGKVYGQYF.

In DNA, the CDR3 is TGCGCCAGCAGCTTGGAAGGACAGTCAGGACAGCCCCAGCATTTT. Its translation is CASSLEGQSGQPQHF. The rearrangement links TRBV5-1 to TRBJ1-5; TRBD1 is a possible D gene (6 bases). CDR1 is SGHRS, CDR2 YFSETQ, per germline. The CDR3 spans 15 residues. Trimming shortened V by 0 bases and J by 7 bases, and 14 bases separated the two germline ends.

The chain has TRBV19 and TRBJ2-1; 12 positions match TRBD2. V shed 4 bases, J shed 5 bases, and the junction held 3 bases outside the gene matches. Germline assignment: CDR1 LNHDA and CDR2 SQIVND (reference sequence). The CDR3 loop spans 15 amino acids. CDR3: CASSRLAGVDNEQFF. CDR3 nucleotide sequence: TGTGCCAGTAGTAGACTAGCGGGAGTGGACAATGAGCAGTTCTTC.

Many counts were recorded for this clone. This chain connects TRBV27 to TRBJ2-2, with TRBD1 matching 7 bases. CDR1 MNHEY and CDR2 SMNVEV come from the germline V gene (reference sequence). J was trimmed by 3 bases and V by 7 bases; bases with no gene match: 8. The CDR3 runs to 15 residues. CDR3 sequence: CASTMGDRYTGELFF. The CDR3 DNA follows: TGTGCCAGCACCATGGGGGACAGATACACCGGGGAGCTGTTTTTT.

A few counts support this clone. V usage is TRBV2 and J usage is TRBJ2-7; no definite D call. This CDR3 contains 12 residues. V was shortened by 6 bases and J by 2 bases, with 8 bases between the two germline ends. Germline lookup yields CDR1 SNHLY and CDR2 FYNNEI. The CDR3 loop is CASSGFTYEQYF. Written as DNA, the CDR3 is TGTGCCAGCAGCGGGTTTACCTACGAGCAGTACTTC.

The chain recombines TRBV21-1 with TRBJ2-1. TRBV21-1 is labeled a pseudogene. The CDR3 totals 15 residues. The CDR3 here is CASSKGGNSNNEQFF. The CDR3, as DNA: TGTGCCAGCAGCAAAGGGGGGAACTCCAACAATGAGCAGTTCTTC.

This clone was counted a few times. The chain links TRBV14 to TRBJ2-7; TRBD1 agrees at 8 bases. The CDR3 extends over 14 amino acids. J lost 3 bases, V lost 0 bases, and 1 base had no gene match. Germline CDR1 is SGHDN and CDR2 is FVKESK. The CDR3 DNA is TGTGCCAGCAGCCAAGACAGGGGGCTCTACGAGCAGTACTTC. Translating gives CASSQDRGLYEQYF.

This clone appeared many times. This rearrangement joins TRBV4-3 to TRBJ1-5, with D possibly TRBD1 on 5 matching bases. V was clipped by 0 bases and J by 6 bases, with 15 bases between them. CDR3 length: 16 residues. The germline gives CDR1 LGHNA, CDR2 YSLEER. CDR3 coding DNA: TGCGCCAGCAGCCAAGATTCGCAGGGAATTCCTCAGCCCCAGCATTTT. Amino acids: CASSQDSQGIPQPQHF.

This clone was observed a handful of times. V usage is TRBV5-1 and J usage is TRBJ2-7, with a tentative D call TRBD2 (5 bases). V lost 4 bases and J lost 6, with 14 bases in between. The CDR3 has 13 amino acids. Germline-derived CDR1 and CDR2 are SGHRS and YFSETQ. The CDR3 spells CASSRSVRGEQYF. The CDR3 nucleotides read TGCGCCAGCAGCAGGAGTGTTCGGGGCGAGCAGTACTTC.

V gene TRBV11-2 combines with J gene TRBJ2-7, with D perhaps matching TRBD1 (6 bases). V dropped 5 bases and J dropped 2 bases, with 10 bases sitting between them. CDR1 and CDR2 (germline): SGHAT, FQNNGV. This CDR3 contains 13 residues. CDR3 nucleotide sequence: TGTGCCAGCAGCCCCGGACAGACCTACGAGCAGTACTTC. It translates to CASSPGQTYEQYF.

This sequence joins TRBV4-3 and TRBJ2-3, with 12 nucleotides matching TRBD2. The CDR3 spans 18 residues. With V trimmed by 0 bases and J by 6 bases, 10 bases remained unmatched. CDR1 and CDR2 (germline): LGHNA, YSLEER. CDR3 residues: CASSQDIETSGRRDTQYF. CDR3 sequence (DNA): TGCGCCAGCAGCCAAGATATTGAGACTAGCGGGAGACGGGATACGCAGTATTTT.

This clone was observed a few times. The chain recombines TRBV18 with TRBJ1-1; D is uncertain. Germline V gene lookup returns CDR1 KGHSH and CDR2 LQKENI. The V gene lost 2 bases and the J gene lost 4 bases, with 8 bases spanning the gap. The CDR3 loop spans 13 amino acids. CDR3 sequence (DNA): TGTGCCAGCTCACCAGGGAGCGGCACTGAAGCTTTCTTT. It specifies CASSPGSGTEAFF.

V gene TRBV5-4 combines with J gene TRBJ2-5; TRBD1 or TRBD2 may be the D gene (7 bases each). The V gene's germline CDR1 is SGHNT and CDR2 YYREEE (reference sequence). V shed 1 base and J shed 4 bases, with 14 bases lying between them. The CDR3 is made up of 15 amino acids. CDR3 residues: CASSLREGAAETQYF. The CDR3 DNA sequence: TGTGCCAGCAGCTTGAGGGAGGGGGCGGCAGAGACCCAGTACTTC.

V and J are TRBV10-3 and TRBJ2-6; 8 bases match TRBD2. Germline CDR1 and CDR2: ENHRY and SYGVKD. This CDR3 is built from 14 residues. The J segment lost 12 bases and the V segment lost 0 bases, leaving 4 bases of the junction unmatched. The CDR3 is CAISESSGALVLTF. The CDR3 region has the DNA TGTGCCATCAGTGAGTCTAGCGGGGCTCTCGTCCTGACTTTC.

This clone has only a few counts. DNA for the CDR3: TGTGCCAGCAGTTACAGTGGAGCTAACTATGGCTACACCTTC. This translates into CASSYSGANYGYTF. The rearrangement uses TRBV6-5 and TRBJ1-2; D gene unclear. The CDR3 runs 14 residues. Trimming shortened V by 2 bases and J by 0 bases, and 7 bases separated the two germline ends. In germline, CDR1 is MNHEY, CDR2 SVGAGI.

This clone has at least ten counts. The rearrangement links TRBV9 to TRBJ2-5, with TRBD1 matching 9 bases. This CDR3 is 17 amino acids long. V trimming: 0 bases; J trimming: 2 bases; junction bases outside the gene matches: 8. The germline CDR1 and CDR2 sequences are SGDLS and YYNGEE. In nucleotides, the CDR3 is TGTGCCAGCAGCGTAGGGTCGACAGGGGGTATACAAGAGACCCAGTACTTC. Protein: CASSVGSTGGIQETQYF. Looking up the rest from reference TRBV9 and TRBJ2-5 gives the full variable domain: DSGVTQTPKHLITATGQRVTLRCSPRSGDLSVYWYQQSLDQGLQFLIQYYNGEERAKGNILERFSAQQFPDLHSELNLSSLELGDSALYFCASSVGSTGGIQETQYFGPGTRLLVL.

Points on this clone: The same CDR3 is also encoded by other DNA sequences in this sample. The chain couples TRBV6-5 to TRBJ1-6; 10 nucleotides agree with TRBD1. The CDR3 length is 16 residues. Germline CDR1 MNHEY, CDR2 SVGAGI. Unmatched junction bases numbered 6, after V lost 0 bases and J lost 10 bases. The CDR3 region is CASSYSRQGALSPLHF. The DNA of the CDR3 is TGTGCCAGCAGTTACTCGAGACAGGGGGCACTGTCACCCCTCCACTTT.

To note about this clone: The same CDR3 arises from other DNA sequences in this sample as well. The rearrangement uses TRBV19 and TRBJ2-2; D is possibly TRBD1 (5 bases). The V and J ends lost 4 bases and 7 bases respectively, with 13 bases between them. The CDR3 has 14 amino acids. From germline, CDR1 is LNHDA and CDR2 SQIVND (reference sequence). The DNA for the CDR3 is TGTGCCAGTAGTACGTGGGGTCAGGGCGGGGAGCTGTTTTTT. Encoded protein: CASSTWGQGGELFF.

This clone has ten or more counts. The rearrangement joins TRBV2 to TRBJ2-3; D not resolved. Trimming took off 10 bases at V and 8 bases at J, with 16 bases between the two ends. Germline-derived CDR1 and CDR2 are SNHLY and FYNNEI. CDR3 size: 12 residues. The chain's CDR3 is CATNLGRGTQYF. DNA of the CDR3: TGTGCCACCAACCTCGGACGTGGTACGCAGTATTTT.

This chain connects TRBV5-6 to TRBJ2-7; 9 bases match TRBD1. V was pared by 4 bases and J by 3 bases, with 11 bases of the junction left unmatched. The CDR3 spans 16 residues. Per the germline V gene, CDR1 is SGHDT and CDR2 is YYEEEE. CDR3 bases: TGTGCCAGCAGCATGGAACCGGGACAGGGCCACTACGAGCAGTACTTC. It is translated as CASSMEPGQGHYEQYF.

The chain's CDR3 is CASKAHTGELFF. In nucleotides, the CDR3 is TGTGCCAGCAAAGCGCACACCGGGGAGCTGTTTTTT. The chain couples TRBV2 to TRBJ2-2; D not resolved. The CDR3 is 12 residues long. Looked up from germline, CDR1 is SNHLY and CDR2 is FYNNEI. V was clipped by 7 bases and J by 3 bases, with 6 bases between them.

V and J are TRBV7-9 and TRBJ2-1; 11 bases map to TRBD2. CDR1 is SEHNR, CDR2 FQNEAQ, per germline (reference sequence). The CDR3 consists of 14 residues. This CDR3 is CAEGLAGGEDEQFF. The CDR3 nucleotides read TGTGCAGAGGGGCTAGCGGGAGGCGAGGATGAGCAGTTCTTC.

This clone was seen many times. The genes are TRBV13 and TRBJ2-3, with D possibly being TRBD2 (5 bases). The ends were cut back, 5 bases at V and 4 bases at J, with 16 bases in the middle. The CDR3 sequence is 15 residues long. Germline V gives CDR1 PRHDT, CDR2 FYEKMQ (reference sequence). The CDR3 DNA reads TGTGCCAGCAGCCCCCGGAGAGCGAGGGCAGATACGCAGTATTTT. Amino acids: CASSPRRARADTQYF.

There are many counts of this clone. The CDR3 coding sequence is TGCGCCAGCAGCCAAGATATGGAGTTTGAGCAGTTCTTC. It is translated as CASSQDMEFEQFF. The V call is TRBV4-3, the J call TRBJ2-1; D gene unclear. There are 13 residues in the CDR3. The germline V gene encodes CDR1 LGHNA and CDR2 YSLEER. V lost 0 bases and J 9 bases, leaving 9 bases between the germline ends.